This TCR beta chain comes out of a study of T cells after somatic rescue of genetic block. This clone has just one count. Method: immunoSEQ multiplex PCR; TCRdb's copy keeps in-frame clones and lacks some. The sample records approximately 71,000 clones, 80% to 95% being singletons. Sequencing was carried out using peripheral blood mononuclear cells (PBMCs). The TCR comes from a man aged 35 to 55.

CDR3 amino acids: CASSQEGGEFYEQYF. The CDR3 nucleotides are TGCGCCAGCAGCCAAGAAGGGGGGGAATTCTACGAGCAGTACTTC. The chain is built from TRBV4-3 and TRBJ2-7; tentative D call: TRBD2 (7 bases). There are 15 residues in the CDR3. CDR1 and CDR2 from the germline V gene are LGHNA and YSLEER. V was cut by 0 bases and J by 3 bases, with 12 bases left in between.